The TCR beta chain described here comes from a study of shared clonotypes between healthy human individuals (dated by TCRdb to 2018 to 2021). Study-wide context: The cohort comprised a couple of women and a few men aged 18 to 49 years. For each donor, CD4 naive and CD4 memory were each given three plates, CD8 naive was given two plates, and CD8 memory was given one plate. To estimate repertoire size and how much clonotype sharing occurs between individuals, the study deeply sequenced the blood TCR repertoires of five healthy adults. Different laboratories and diverse techniques were used to prepare libraries and sequence TCR repertoires, to increase sequencing depth and limit assay-specific biases. Each donor's leukapheresis produced roughly between about 0.9 and 9.5 billion PBMCs.

Using the deep immunoSEQ assay, multiplex PCR amplified TCR CDR3 regions from genomic DNA. Extracted genomic DNA from each cell subset was spread evenly across all wells of several immunoSEQ 96-well plates, with each plate serving as a replicate. For sorted subsets, each replicate PCR was loaded with 200 ng genomic DNA, equivalent to 32,000 or so T cell genomes. Purified libraries were measured with a Qubit 3.0 fluorometer, size-checked on a Bioanalyzer 2100, and measured again with the KAPA Library Quantification kit. Every immunoSEQ 96-well plate was sequenced on a separate single-read 150-cycle Illumina NextSeq 550 flow cell. In the source study's methods: Because the immunoSEQ output held only junctional sequences and lacked quality scores, the filtering could not match the filtering applied to full-length reads. Sequences were annotated with PyIR, a Python wrapper for IgBLAST v1.9, and V/J genes and CDR3 were assigned using IMGT germline references. Reads with weak V/J assignments (E-value above 1e-6), missing CDR3, stop codons, out-of-frame junctions, or ambiguous translated residues were removed. V3J clonotypes were defined as sequences sharing an identical inferred V gene, J gene, and CDR3 amino acid sequence. The percentage overlap between two repertoires was calculated by dividing the number of shared unique clonotypes by the size of the smaller repertoire. Three approaches were used to assess repertoire richness: RTK rarefaction, the Chao1 estimator, and Recon v2.1 estimates of unobserved clonotypes. OLGA was used to compute generation probabilities for all TCRbeta clonotypes that the gDNA method yielded from a handful of donors. TCRdb's version of the immuneACCESS table is confined to in-frame rearrangements and falls short of the full clone set. An unresolved V gene accounts for under half of the shortfall where checked; the remainder is of unknown origin. From that table come the V and J calls and clone size; the DNA was used to work out D and trimming. Present in this sample are 550,000 to 650,000 clones, 96% of which were seen just once. Of the sample, approximately 0.1% is held by the ten largest clones.

The V end loses 7 bases and the J end loses 1 base, and a stretch of 13 bases separates them. The CDR3 holds 14 amino acids from the cysteine to the phenylalanine. Solely the CDR3 DNA is kept, with 42 bases framed from the first base. CDR1 and CDR2 were assigned from the germline V gene (reference sequence) as GTSNPN and SVGIG. The study at large found these results: Pairwise subsampling led to the expectation that sequencing depth would affect the degree of clonotype sharing among donors. Sampling was restricted to blood, and TCR repertoires in tissue are likely to differ from TCR repertoires in blood. Sharing across several donors was observed for around 5% of naive CD4, over 3% of naive CD8, 2.3% of memory CD4, and around 0.4% of memory CD8 clonotypes. Naive subsets generally had larger estimated clonotype richness than memory subsets. Clonotypes shared by all four sorted-subset donors showed higher generation probabilities than non-shared clonotypes. Because the study included a small number of donors, the genetic and exposure-history diversity represented was limited. Even with the large sequencing depth, rarefaction of the sorted-subset datasets indicated that sequencing was incomplete.

CD8 naive samples consisted of CD45RO-negative cells that were positively selected for CCR7, yielding a CD45RA+CCR7+ population without TemRA cells. The donors were healthy, HIV-negative adults with no recently reported acute infections or vaccinations. All donors were Caucasian adults living in Nashville, Tennessee, USA. After blood collection by leukapheresis, PBMCs were isolated using Ficoll-Histopaque density gradient centrifugation and then cryopreserved in the vapor phase of liquid nitrogen. Analytical flow cytometry was used to check the purity and quantity of every magnetically sorted T cell population. From each sorted fraction, genomic DNA was isolated and quantified by UV absorbance on a Nanodrop 2000c. As to this clone: The specificity of this receptor is unknown. No clone much larger than this one lies a single base away; base qualities are absent.

This receptor chain uses TRBV30 and TRBJ2-2; the D element could tentatively be TRBD1 or TRBD2, as 6 bases agree for each. This clonotype was obtained from a woman in her 30s in good health. The sequenced material came from naive CD8+ T cells sorted from blood. This specimen's cell subset or site label, per the study, means: CD45RA+CCR7+. CDR3 reads: CAFLRGVNTGELFF. The DNA sequence is as follows: TGTGCCTTCCTAAGGGGGGTGAACACCGGGGAGCTGTTTTTT.